The next 16 T cell receptor beta chains were all read from a single sample in a study of blood T cell repertoires in COVID-19 (dated by TCRdb to 2020 to 2022). Library preparation was by the immunoSEQ multiplex PCR assay. Entries here come from immuneACCESS through TCRdb and include only in-frame sequences with V and J called. Some clones fail to appear in such tables; in the studies checked, an unresolved V gene covers under half of the shortfall, and the cause of the remainder is unknown. This sample has some 300,000 clones in its table, and about 90% of those were observed once. 1.5% to 2% of the sample rests with the top ten. The sequenced sample was peripheral blood. Every receptor here comes from a young woman with COVID-19, enrolled during active disease.

V gene TRBV7-8 combines with J gene TRBJ2-2, with 9 bases that match TRBD2. The CDR3 sequence is 18 residues long. Germline trimming cut 3 bases from V and 0 bases from J; bases unmatched to any gene: 8. In germline, CDR1 is SGHVS, CDR2 FQNEAQ. CDR3 region: CASSFTSASGANTGELFF. In DNA, the CDR3 is TGTGCCAGCAGCTTTACTTCGGCTAGCGGGGCGAACACCGGGGAGCTGTTTTTT.

This clone was counted a few times. The chain carries TRBV5-1 and TRBJ1-4; D perhaps matches TRBD1 (5 bases). The CDR3 is 15 amino acids. V lost 1 base, J lost 3 bases, and 10 bases lay in between. CDR1 SGHRS and CDR2 YFSETQ come from the germline V gene. The CDR3 region has the DNA TGCGCCAGCAGCTTGATGGGGGGAGCTAATGAAAAACTGTTTTTT. Translating it yields CASSLMGGANEKLFF.

This chain joins TRBV7-2 and TRBJ2-1; TRBD1 matches at 7 bases. CDR1 SGHTA and CDR2 FQGNSA come from the germline V gene. The V and J ends lost 2 bases and 7 bases, in that order; junction bases with no gene match: 5. The CDR3 contains 14 residues. Here the CDR3 reads CASSLSATGNEQFF. As DNA, the CDR3 is TGTGCCAGCAGCTTATCCGCGACAGGGAATGAGCAGTTCTTC. Together with reference TRBV7-2 and TRBJ2-1, the CDR3 gives the full variable domain: GAGVSQSPSNKVTEKGKDVELRCDPISGHTALYWYRQSLGQGLEFLIYFQGNSAPDKSGLPSDRFSAERTGGSVSTLTIQRTQQEDSAVYLCASSLSATGNEQFFGPGTRLTVL.

The rearrangement uses TRBV7-9 and TRBJ1-3, with no clear D. V was trimmed by 2 bases and J by 2 bases, leaving 10 bases between them. Germline V gene lookup returns CDR1 SEHNR and CDR2 FQNEAQ (reference sequence). The CDR3 covers 15 residues. The CDR3 protein is CASSLTANAGNTIYF. The CDR3 nucleotides are TGTGCCAGCAGCTTAACCGCTAACGCTGGAAACACCATATATTTT.

The rearrangement uses TRBV2 and TRBJ2-4; no clear D. The V gene lost 1 base and the J gene lost 0 bases, with 10 bases spanning the gap. The length of the CDR3 is 16 residues. Germline assignment: CDR1 SNHLY and CDR2 FYNNEI. The CDR3 DNA reads TGTGCCAGCAGTGAAGGAGTTACTGTAGCCAAAAACATTCAGTACTTC. It translates to CASSEGVTVAKNIQYF.

The chain employs TRBV19 and TRBJ1-2; D remains ambiguous. This CDR3 contains 12 residues. Trimming pared 3 bases from V and 4 bases from J, leaving 6 bases between. Germline V CDR1 and CDR2: LNHDA, SQIVND (reference sequence). The CDR3 sequence: CASSIASYGYTF. CDR3 bases: TGTGCCAGTAGTATCGCCAGCTATGGCTACACCTTC.

The chain combines TRBV6-2 or TRBV6-3 with TRBJ2-7; no clear D gene. The CDR3 loop spans 12 amino acids. V lost 2 bases and J 3 bases, leaving 5 bases between the germline ends. Germline loops: CDR1 MNHEY, CDR2 SVGEGT. The CDR3 nucleotides are TGTGCCAGCAGTTACCCCGTCTACGAGCAGTACTTC. Translation gives CASSYPVYEQYF.

The chain recombines TRBV7-2 with TRBJ2-1; TRBD2 matches at 7 bases. Germline values: CDR1 SGHTA, CDR2 FQGNSA. This CDR3 is 15 amino acids long. V shed 3 bases, J shed 7 bases, and the junction held 9 bases outside the gene matches. This CDR3 is CASSLRGSDLNEQFF. In DNA form, the CDR3 reads TGTGCCAGCAGCTTGCGGGGGAGCGATTTGAATGAGCAGTTCTTC.

The chain links TRBV9 to TRBJ1-3, with D hard to call. The CDR3 has 16 amino acids. The germline gives CDR1 SGDLS, CDR2 YYNGEE. The ends were cut back, 0 bases at V and 4 bases at J, with 14 bases in the middle. CDR3 DNA sequence: TGTGCCAGCAGCGTAGATCCGCCAGTTCGAGGAAACACCATATATTTT. This translates into CASSVDPPVRGNTIYF.

This clone was recorded a few times. This chain joins TRBV7-9 and TRBJ2-1; D is unresolved. V dropped 5 bases and J dropped 10 bases, with 12 bases sitting between them. Germline CDR1 reads SEHNR; CDR2 reads FQNEAQ (reference sequence). The CDR3 has 12 amino acids. CDR3: CASSPSMAEQFF. CDR3 bases: TGTGCCAGCAGCCCTAGTATGGCGGAGCAGTTCTTC.

A remark on this clone: Additional DNA sequences in this sample encode the identical CDR3. The chain employs TRBV7-2 and TRBJ1-5; D is undetermined. The V gene lost 3 bases and the J gene lost 3 bases, with 6 bases spanning the gap. Germline CDR1 reads SGHTA; CDR2 reads FQGNSA. The CDR3 has 13 residues. DNA of the CDR3: TGTGCCAGCAGCTTCCAGAACAATCAGCCCCAGCATTTT. It is translated as CASSFQNNQPQHF.

V is TRBV18 and J is TRBJ1-3, with 8 positions matching TRBD1. Germline CDR1 KGHSH, CDR2 LQKENI. The CDR3 is 14 amino acids. The trim removed 6 bases at V and 3 bases at J, leaving 4 bases unmatched. CDR3 sequence reads: CASSQGANGNTIYF. CDR3 DNA sequence: TGTGCCAGCTCCCAGGGGGCCAATGGAAACACCATATATTTT.

This chain joins TRBV11-1 and TRBJ1-5; D may be TRBD1 (5 bases). V lost 7 bases, J lost 6 bases, and 19 bases lay in between. Germline V gene lookup returns CDR1 SGHAT and CDR2 FQDESV (reference sequence). This CDR3 is 15 amino acids long. The CDR3 bases are TGTGCCAGCAATCCCTTGGGGCGTGGGTCTCAGCCCCAGCATTTT. It is translated as CASNPLGRGSQPQHF.

The rearrangement links TRBV25-1 to TRBJ2-6, with D tentatively TRBD2 (5 bases). V was trimmed by 6 bases and J by 0 bases, leaving 12 bases between them. The CDR3 length is 16 residues. Per the germline V gene, CDR1 is MGHDK and CDR2 is SYGVNS. DNA of the CDR3: TGTGCCAGCAGCGAGCCTAGCCCCTCTGGGGCCAACGTCCTGACTTTC. This translates into CASSEPSPSGANVLTF.

The genes are TRBV24-1 and TRBJ1-1, with D possibly TRBD1 on 6 matching bases. The CDR3 loop spans 14 amino acids. Germline-derived CDR1 and CDR2 are KGHDR and SFDVKD. V was pared by 7 bases and J by 0 bases, with 11 bases between. The CDR3 nucleotides read TGTGCCACCAGAGGGGGAACCATGAACACTGAAGCTTTCTTT. Encoded protein: CATRGGTMNTEAFF.

This chain uses TRBV5-1 with TRBJ1-2; D gene ambiguous. The ends were cut back, 0 bases at V and 4 bases at J, with 7 bases in the middle. The CDR3 is 13 residues long. The germline gives CDR1 SGHRS, CDR2 YFSETQ. CDR3 coding DNA: TGCGCCAGCAGCTTGGAGAATAGCTATGGCTACACCTTC. Translation: CASSLENSYGYTF.